This T cell receptor (beta chain) was found in a study of T-cell memory formation after mild COVID-19. Study-wide results and limits: CM and EM subsets held most contracting CD4+ clones; EMRA held CD8+ ones.

Germline V gene sequence: CDR1 LGHNA, CDR2 YNFKEQ. There are 17 residues in the CDR3. Trimming left V 0 bases short and J 2 bases short, with 14 bases between. MiXCR was run by TCRdb on the 5' RACE reads, yielding one entry per CDR3 protein. The sample lists roughly 150,000 distinct CDR3 sequences, 14% occurring once. This clonotype appeared a few times. Its target is unknown. The chain uses TRBV4-2 and TRBJ1-5, with no clear D. This sequence originates from an adult woman who had mild COVID-19 (a few samples of this study predate the infection). Cell type and time point are not known. Source material: PBMCs or a T cell subset sorted from them (not recorded which). DNA of the CDR3: TGTGCCAGCAGCCAAGATGCGGTTGGATGGGGCAATCAGCCCCAGCATTTT. Amino acid sequence: CASSQDAVGWGNQPQHF.